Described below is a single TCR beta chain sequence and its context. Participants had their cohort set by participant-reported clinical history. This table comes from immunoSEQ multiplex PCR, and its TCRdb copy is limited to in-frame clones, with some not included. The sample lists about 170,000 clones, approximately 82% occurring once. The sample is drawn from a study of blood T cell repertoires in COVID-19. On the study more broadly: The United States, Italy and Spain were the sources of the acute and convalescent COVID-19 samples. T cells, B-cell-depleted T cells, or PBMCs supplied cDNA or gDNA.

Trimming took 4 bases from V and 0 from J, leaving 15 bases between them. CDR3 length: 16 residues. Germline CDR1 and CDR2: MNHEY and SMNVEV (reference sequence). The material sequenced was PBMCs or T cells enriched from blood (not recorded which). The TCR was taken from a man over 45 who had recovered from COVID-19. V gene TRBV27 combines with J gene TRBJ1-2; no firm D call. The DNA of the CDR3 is TGTGCCAGCAGTTCCTGGAGCGGTGGGACTAACTATGGCTACACCTTC. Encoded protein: CASSSWSGGTNYGYTF.